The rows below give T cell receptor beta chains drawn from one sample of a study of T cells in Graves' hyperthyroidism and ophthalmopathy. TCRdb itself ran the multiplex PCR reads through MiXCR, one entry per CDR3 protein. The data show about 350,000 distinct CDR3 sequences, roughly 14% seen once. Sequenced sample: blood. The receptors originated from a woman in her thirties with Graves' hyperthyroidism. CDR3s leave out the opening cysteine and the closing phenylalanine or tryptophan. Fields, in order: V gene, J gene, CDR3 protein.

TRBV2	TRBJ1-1	ASGEKRGVAAEAF
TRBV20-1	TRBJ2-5	SARGLSVETQY
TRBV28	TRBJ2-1	ASSNRPLDEQF
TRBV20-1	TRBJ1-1	SARETPFPEAF
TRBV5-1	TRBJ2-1	ASSLQVGAANEQF
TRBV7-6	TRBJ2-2	ASSGSGRPALTNTGELF
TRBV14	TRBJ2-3	ASSQRHQRGGADTQY
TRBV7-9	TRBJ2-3	ASSPARLGTDTQY
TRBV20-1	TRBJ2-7	SAPGDGREAFSYEQY
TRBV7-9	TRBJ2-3	ASSSAQLSPAQY
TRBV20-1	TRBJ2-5	SARDPRTPGRTQY
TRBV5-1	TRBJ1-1	ASSLAGELHTEAF
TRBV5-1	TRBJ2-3	ASSASGTLSDTQY
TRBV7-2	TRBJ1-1	ASSLGKVMNTEAF
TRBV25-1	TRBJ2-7	AARSHGLEQY
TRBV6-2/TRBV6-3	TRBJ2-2	ASRLKGTGELF
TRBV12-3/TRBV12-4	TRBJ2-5	ASSPARQETQY
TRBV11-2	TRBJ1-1	ASSLLQYPEAF
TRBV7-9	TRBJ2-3	ASSFREVTDTQY
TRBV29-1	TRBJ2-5	SVNELESQY
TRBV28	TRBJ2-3	ASSSPRLAPTDTQY
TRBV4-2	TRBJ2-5	ASRRTAQETQY
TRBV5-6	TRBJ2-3	ASSLEEQGSDTQY
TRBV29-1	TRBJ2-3	SVSTGADTQY
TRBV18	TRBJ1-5	ASSRDRVNQPQH
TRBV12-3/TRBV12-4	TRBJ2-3	ASTPSGLLSTDTQY
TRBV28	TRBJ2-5	ASAPDREQSLETQY
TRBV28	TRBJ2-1	ASTGWREGNEQF
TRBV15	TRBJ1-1	ATGSPGRYTEAF
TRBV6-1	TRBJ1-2	ASSYTGTGYGYT
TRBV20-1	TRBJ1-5	SAQTASSSANQPQH
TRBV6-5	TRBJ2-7	ASSYDGSAGVSYEQY
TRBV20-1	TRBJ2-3	SASTMRTSGRTDTQY
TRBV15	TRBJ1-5	ATSRVASNQPQH
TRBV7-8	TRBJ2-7	ASSLGGGMEQY
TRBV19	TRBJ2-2	ASSLPVGGSTGELF
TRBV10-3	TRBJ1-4	ASSRPGAEKLF
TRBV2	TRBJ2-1	ASTLWRGHRNNEQF
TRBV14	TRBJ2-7	ASTPSGRAGEQY
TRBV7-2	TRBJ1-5	ASSAWGVDNQPQH
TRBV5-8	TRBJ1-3	ASSFPGQGGNTIY
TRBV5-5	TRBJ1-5	ASSLGPPGQPQH
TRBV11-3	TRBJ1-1	ASSLRRDTEAF
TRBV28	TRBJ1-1	ASSLSTWFEAF
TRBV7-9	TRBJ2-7	ASSSPGAGRYEQY
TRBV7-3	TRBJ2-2	ASSADRGDTGELF
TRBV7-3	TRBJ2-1	ASSLNGAGAYNEQF
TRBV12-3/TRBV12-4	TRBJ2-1	ASSQTSKPYNEQF
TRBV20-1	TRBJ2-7	SARPGRIDYEQY
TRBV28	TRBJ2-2	ASSPLGTGVSTGELF
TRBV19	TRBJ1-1	ASKAVGGKNTEAF
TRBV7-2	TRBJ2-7	ASGSTAFYEQY
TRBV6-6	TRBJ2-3	ASSYVGGSTDTQY